The 10 T cell receptor beta chains below all came from one sample that was sequenced in a study of tumor-infiltrating lymphocytes in oesophageal squamous cell carcinoma. One entry per CDR3 protein results from TCRdb running MiXCR on the PCR reads. The top ten hold approximately 30% of the sample, which has under 15,000 distinct CDR3 sequences, around three fifths seen once. The specimen was esophageal tumor tissue. The receptors originated from a female donor with esophageal squamous cell carcinoma.

This rearrangement joins TRBV7-6 to TRBJ2-1; 10 nucleotides agree with TRBD1. CDR3 length: 16 residues. With 4 bases clipped from V and 9 bases from J, the junction kept 12 bases outside the gene matches. CDR1 and CDR2 from the germline V gene are SGHVS and FNYEAQ. CDR3 residues: CASSSRPDRGRGEQFF. Written as DNA, the CDR3 is TGTGCCAGCAGCTCTCGCCCCGACAGGGGGCGGGGTGAGCAGTTCTTC.

The chain couples TRBV7-6 to TRBJ2-5; the match to TRBD2 covers 7 bases. The J call could be wrong; TRBJ2-7 is a better fit for the DNA end. CDR1 SGHVS and CDR2 FNYEAQ come from the germline V gene. The CDR3 sequence is 15 residues long. The chain's CDR3 is CASSLVRGGSYEQYF. As DNA, the CDR3 is TGTGCCAGCAGCTTAGTTAGGGGAGGGTCCTACGAGCAGTACTTC.

This clonotype appeared many times. The V and J genes are TRBV12-3 or TRBV12-4 and TRBJ2-7; possible D gene TRBD1, 5 bases. This CDR3 spans 14 amino acids. Trimming took 6 bases from V and 0 from J, leaving 12 bases between them. The CDR3 sequence is CASSPGHSSYEQYF. CDR3 coding DNA: TGTGCCAGCAGCCCCGGACACAGCTCCTACGAGCAGTACTTC.

J is TRBJ2-1 and V is TRBV13, with 8 bases that match TRBD1. Judging by the DNA end, TRBJ2-5 fits better; the J call may be wrong. This CDR3 comprises 13 residues. Germline lookup yields CDR1 PRHDT and CDR2 FYEKMQ (reference sequence). CDR3 coding DNA: TGTGCCAGCAGAATGGACAGGGAAGAGACCCAGTACTTC. Its translation is CASRMDREETQYF.

This clonotype has a count of ten or more. The genes are TRBV19 and TRBJ2-7, with D perhaps assigned TRBD1 or TRBD2 (6 bases each). The germline V gene has CDR1 LNHDA and CDR2 SQIVND (reference sequence). This CDR3 spans 14 amino acids. The ends were cut back, 5 bases at V and 4 bases at J, with 15 bases in the middle. The CDR3 protein is CASSGAGHPYEQYF. The CDR3 nucleotides are TGTGCCAGTAGTGGGGCGGGACATCCTTACGAGCAGTACTTC. Full variable domain (outside the CDR3, taken from reference TRBV19 and TRBJ2-7): DGGITQSPKYLFRKEGQNVTLSCEQNLNHDAMYWYRQDPGQGLRLIYYSQIVNDFQKGDIAEGYSVSREKKESFPLTVTSAQKNPTAFYLCASSGAGHPYEQYFGPGTRLTVT.

The chain combines TRBV7-6 with TRBJ2-1; D is undetermined. The V and J ends lost 1 base and 3 bases respectively, with 7 bases between them. Germline CDR1 SGHVS, CDR2 FNYEAQ. This CDR3 spans 14 amino acids. CDR3 bases: TGTGCCAGCAGCTTAGGTGGCGGCTACAATGAGCAGTTCTTC. It specifies CASSLGGGYNEQFF. The whole variable domain, remainder taken from reference TRBV7-6 and TRBJ2-1, is GAGVSQSPRYKVTKRGQDVALRCDPISGHVSLYWYRQALGQGPEFLTYFNYEAQQDKSGLPNDRFSAERPEGSISTLTIQRTEQRDSAMYRCASSLGGGYNEQFFGPGTRLTVL.

Comments on this clonotype: The CDR3 carries no conserved terminal phenylalanine or tryptophan, so it likely arises from a read error. It is unclear where the CDR3 begins or ends on the DNA, so no DNA is shown, and the CDR3 is as TCRdb lists it. This rearrangement joins TRBV28 to TRBJ2-7; whether TRBD1, the table's D call, matches the DNA was not checked. The CDR3 is 16 amino acids in total, end residues counted. Germline lookup yields CDR1 MDHEN and CDR2 SYDVKM. The chain's CDR3 is CASSLWGQPREQYFGS.

The chain has TRBV28 and TRBJ2-1, with 7 bases that match TRBD2. The DNA end lines up better with TRBJ2-5; the J call may be wrong. Germline CDR1 MDHEN, CDR2 SYDVKM. This CDR3 has 15 residues. CDR3: CASSPRLANQETQYF. The CDR3 DNA sequence: TGTGCCAGCAGTCCCCGACTAGCTAATCAAGAGACCCAGTACTTC.

On this clonotype itself: A much bigger clone sits one base away, suggesting this may be a read error. The chain joins TRBV2 to TRBJ2-1; D is undetermined. Trimming stripped 6 bases from V and 13 bases from J, with 16 bases between. The length of the CDR3 is 12 residues. Germline loops: CDR1 SNHLY, CDR2 FYNNEI. The CDR3 DNA follows: TGTGCCAGCAGCTATGACGTGGAGACCCAGTTCTTC. Its translation is CASSYDVETQFF.

This clonotype was counted between two and nine times. This rearrangement joins TRBV7-6 to TRBJ2-4, with TRBD2 identical over 8 bases. Germline lookup yields CDR1 SGHVS and CDR2 FNYEAQ. CDR3 length: 14 residues. J lost 7 bases, V lost 5 bases, and 7 bases had no gene match. CDR3 nucleotides: TGTGCCAGCAGCCGGACCGCGGGGGGTAACATTCAGTACTTC. It encodes CASSRTAGGNIQYF.